This T cell receptor (beta chain) derives from a study of blood T cell repertoires in COVID-19. Study overall: COVID-19 samples, acute and convalescent, were from the United States, Italy and Spain.

CDR3 length: 15 residues. The germline V and J ends were trimmed by 3 bases and 6 bases, with 18 bases remaining between them. Germline CDR1 reads KGHSH; CDR2 reads LQKENI. Assay used: immunoSEQ multiplex PCR; TCRdb lists only in-frame clones, some missing. The sample lists some 270,000 clones, approximately 86% occurring once. The chain couples TRBV18 to TRBJ2-7, with D possibly matching TRBD1 (5 bases). The sequence came from a woman aged 60-75 years who had recovered from COVID-19. Material: peripheral blood. The CDR3 protein is CASSPGGSGFVEQYF. The CDR3 DNA reads as TGTGCCAGCTCACCTGGTGGTTCAGGGTTCGTCGAGCAGTACTTC.